Each of the 2 T cell receptor beta chains below was sequenced from the same sample in a study of low-dose radiotherapy and immunotherapy resistance in tumors. TRAV- and TRBV-specific primers were used for first-strand cDNA, which covered alpha and beta chains. The authors ran around 20 PCR cycles to amplify TCRs with a constant-region primer and V-primer adapter. TCRdb recomputed calls from the reads with MiXCR, one row per CDR3 protein. The sample has 45,000 to 75,000 distinct CDR3 sequences, about 23% seen once. The sample's time point: before trial treatment. The sequencing used PBMCs, collected before treatment. Source of these receptors: a male donor with prostate cancer.

This clonotype showed up many times. The CDR3 nucleotides read TGTGCCAGCTCACAAGGTCGCGCGCGAGATACGCAGTATTTT. Its protein is CASSQGRARDTQYF. V is TRBV18 and J is TRBJ2-3; no reliable D call. CDR3 length: 14 amino acids. Germline lookup yields CDR1 KGHSH and CDR2 LQKENI. Trimming stripped 4 bases from V and 5 bases from J, with 13 bases between.

This chain connects TRBV27 to TRBJ2-1; the match to TRBD2 covers 7 bases. This CDR3 is built from 17 residues. V dropped 0 bases and J dropped 2; count of bases not matched to a gene: 7. Germline V gene sequence: CDR1 MNHEY, CDR2 SMNVEV (reference sequence). CDR3 loop: CASSLSRASGPYNEQFF. The CDR3 coding sequence is TGTGCCAGCAGTTTATCGAGGGCTAGCGGCCCCTACAATGAGCAGTTCTTC.